These T cell receptor beta chains were read from a single sample in a study of shared clonotypes between healthy human individuals. TCRdb keeps only in-frame clones here, not all; method: immunoSEQ multiplex PCR. The top ten clones hold about 1.1% of a sample with some 2.1 million clones, about 95% of them seen once. The sample taken for sequencing was naive CD8+ T cells sorted from blood. The source of these receptors is a man in his late teens or twenties in good health. The CDR3 runs from the conserved cysteine through the conserved F or W. D genes are given only for firm matches. Size is omitted from some rows. Given values are once, few, many or a class for expanded clones.

clone_size: once
v_call: TRBV4-3
d_call: NA
j_call: TRBJ1-1
cdr3_length: 14
cdr3_nt: TGCGCCAGCAGCCAAGAGGAGGGGCTGACTGAAGCTTTCTTT
cdr3_aa: CASSQEEGLTEAFF

clone_size: NA
v_call: TRBV10-2
d_call: NA
j_call: TRBJ2-5
cdr3_length: 15
cdr3_nt: TGCGCCAGCAGGGCCGGGACCTGGGCGTTAGAGACCCAGTACTTC
cdr3_aa: CASRAGTWALETQYF

clone_size: NA
v_call: TRBV9
d_call: NA
j_call: TRBJ2-1
cdr3_length: 13
cdr3_nt: TGTGCCAGCAGCGTAGGCATCTACAATGAGCAGTTCTTC
cdr3_aa: CASSVGIYNEQFF

clone_size: NA
v_call: TRBV18
d_call: NA
j_call: TRBJ2-7
cdr3_length: 17
cdr3_nt: TGTGCCAGCTCATCAGAGGTAGCGGCCTTAGGGACCTACGAGCAGTACTTC
cdr3_aa: CASSSEVAALGTYEQYF

clone_size: once
v_call: TRBV6-6
d_call: NA
j_call: TRBJ1-5
cdr3_length: 14
cdr3_nt: TGTGCCAGCAGTTGGGACATTGAGGGTCAGCCCCAGCATTTT
cdr3_aa: CASSWDIEGQPQHF

clone_size: NA
v_call: TRBV5-1
d_call: TRBD1
j_call: TRBJ1-1
cdr3_length: 15
cdr3_nt: TGCGCCAGCAGCTCCGGGACAGGGAAACCGCCTGAAGCTTTCTTT
cdr3_aa: CASSSGTGKPPEAFF

clone_size: NA
v_call: TRBV15
d_call: TRBD1
j_call: TRBJ2-7
cdr3_length: 18
cdr3_nt: TGTGCCACCAGCAACGAGGAAGGGGGCCTTAGCGCCCACTACGAGCAGTACTTC
cdr3_aa: CATSNEEGGLSAHYEQYF

clone_size: NA
v_call: TRBV28
d_call: TRBD1
j_call: TRBJ1-5
cdr3_length: 16
cdr3_nt: TGTGCCAGCAGTTTCGACAGGGGGTATAGCAATCAGCCCCAGCATTTT
cdr3_aa: CASSFDRGYSNQPQHF

clone_size: NA
v_call: TRBV27
d_call: NA
j_call: TRBJ1-1
cdr3_length: 12
cdr3_nt: TGTGCCAGCAGTACGATGAACACTGAAGCTTTCTTT
cdr3_aa: CASSTMNTEAFF

clone_size: NA
v_call: TRBV9
d_call: TRBD2
j_call: TRBJ2-1
cdr3_length: 15
cdr3_nt: TGTGCCAGCAGCGAGTCGGGACTATCTTACAATGAGCAGTTCTTC
cdr3_aa: CASSESGLSYNEQFF

clone_size: NA
v_call: TRBV10-3
d_call: TRBD2
j_call: TRBJ2-7
cdr3_length: 16
cdr3_nt: TGTGCCATCAGTCTAGCGGGGGGGCCGTATCCCTACGAGCAGTACTTC
cdr3_aa: CAISLAGGPYPYEQYF

clone_size: NA
v_call: TRBV2
d_call: TRBD2
j_call: TRBJ2-1
cdr3_length: 14
cdr3_nt: TGTGCCAGAGATAGCGGGGGGGCCGGCAATGAGCAGTTCTTC
cdr3_aa: CARDSGGAGNEQFF

clone_size: NA
v_call: TRBV6-5
d_call: NA
j_call: TRBJ1-1
cdr3_length: 15
cdr3_nt: TGTGCCAGCAGTTACCGGTCAGTTGGGTTCACTGAAGCTTTCTTT
cdr3_aa: CASSYRSVGFTEAFF

clone_size: once
v_call: TRBV9
d_call: NA
j_call: TRBJ1-4
cdr3_length: 14
cdr3_nt: TGTGCCAGCAGCGTAGGTACAGGGAATGAAAAACTGTTTTTT
cdr3_aa: CASSVGTGNEKLFF

clone_size: NA
v_call: TRBV2
d_call: NA
j_call: TRBJ2-7
cdr3_length: 15
cdr3_nt: TGTGCCAGCAGTGACGGGCAGGGCGCCTCCTACGAGCAGTACTTC
cdr3_aa: CASSDGQGASYEQYF

clone_size: once
v_call: TRBV2
d_call: NA
j_call: TRBJ2-2
cdr3_length: 16
cdr3_nt: TGTGCCAGCAGTGGATGGGGGGAATTGAACACCGGGGAGCTGTTTTTT
cdr3_aa: CASSGWGELNTGELFF

clone_size: NA
v_call: TRBV6-5
d_call: NA
j_call: TRBJ1-1
cdr3_length: 12
cdr3_nt: TGTGCCAGCAGTTACCCTGAGGGTGAAGCTTTCTTT
cdr3_aa: CASSYPEGEAFF

clone_size: NA
v_call: TRBV29-1
d_call: NA
j_call: TRBJ2-5
cdr3_length: 13
cdr3_nt: TGCAGCGTTGAAGGTGGTGAACAAGAGACCCAGTACTTC
cdr3_aa: CSVEGGEQETQYF

clone_size: NA
v_call: TRBV10-3
d_call: NA
j_call: TRBJ2-3
cdr3_length: 14
cdr3_nt: TGTGCCATCAGTGATAAAGGCCTCCCGGATACGCAGTATTTT
cdr3_aa: CAISDKGLPDTQYF

clone_size: NA
v_call: TRBV28
d_call: TRBD1
j_call: TRBJ2-1
cdr3_length: 16
cdr3_nt: TGTGCCAGCAGTTTTAAACGGGACAGGGGAGTAAATGAGCAGTTCTTC
cdr3_aa: CASSFKRDRGVNEQFF

clone_size: NA
v_call: TRBV7-6
d_call: TRBD2
j_call: TRBJ2-7
cdr3_length: 18
cdr3_nt: TGTGCCAGCAGCTTGGGGCTAGCGGGAGGCCGATACTCCTACGAGCAGTACTTC
cdr3_aa: CASSLGLAGGRYSYEQYF

clone_size: once
v_call: TRBV29-1
d_call: NA
j_call: TRBJ1-1
cdr3_length: 12
cdr3_nt: TGCAGCGCAACCGGAAGGAATACTGAAGCTTTCTTT
cdr3_aa: CSATGRNTEAFF

clone_size: NA
v_call: TRBV9
d_call: TRBD1
j_call: TRBJ1-2
cdr3_length: 17
cdr3_nt: TGTGCCAGCAGCGAGACCGGGACAGGAGCCTCTAGTGGTGGCTACACCTTC
cdr3_aa: CASSETGTGASSGGYTF

clone_size: NA
v_call: TRBV11-1
d_call: NA
j_call: TRBJ2-2
cdr3_length: 13
cdr3_nt: TGTGCCAGCAGCTTAGGGGGGGCCGGGGAGCTGTTTTTT
cdr3_aa: CASSLGGAGELFF

clone_size: NA
v_call: TRBV30
d_call: NA
j_call: TRBJ1-1
cdr3_length: 13
cdr3_nt: TGTGCCTGGAGTGTTTCCGGGGGCACTGAAGCTTTCTTT
cdr3_aa: CAWSVSGGTEAFF

clone_size: NA
v_call: TRBV18
d_call: NA
j_call: TRBJ1-1
cdr3_length: 15
cdr3_nt: TGTGCCAGCTCACCCACGGTGGGGGAGGGCACTGAAGCTTTCTTT
cdr3_aa: CASSPTVGEGTEAFF

clone_size: NA
v_call: TRBV9
d_call: NA
j_call: TRBJ1-3
cdr3_length: 15
cdr3_nt: TGTGCCAGCAGCGTAGCAGGGACGAGCGGAAACACCATATATTTT
cdr3_aa: CASSVAGTSGNTIYF

clone_size: NA
v_call: TRBV18
d_call: NA
j_call: TRBJ2-1
cdr3_length: 13
cdr3_nt: TGTGCCAGCTCAGCCACCCTCCCGAATGAGCAGTTCTTC
cdr3_aa: CASSATLPNEQFF

clone_size: NA
v_call: TRBV6-6
d_call: NA
j_call: TRBJ2-7
cdr3_length: 13
cdr3_nt: TGTGCCAGCAGCAAACCGGAGGGCTACGAGCAGTACTTC
cdr3_aa: CASSKPEGYEQYF

clone_size: NA
v_call: TRBV7-6
d_call: TRBD1
j_call: TRBJ1-4
cdr3_length: 15
cdr3_nt: TGTGCCAGCAGCCCTCAGGGGACAGGGACGGAAAAACTGTTTTTT
cdr3_aa: CASSPQGTGTEKLFF

clone_size: NA
v_call: TRBV19
d_call: NA
j_call: TRBJ2-7
cdr3_length: 14
cdr3_nt: TGTGCCAGTAGTATTTCCAGGGGTTACCACGAGCAGTACTTC
cdr3_aa: CASSISRGYHEQYF

clone_size: NA
v_call: TRBV9
d_call: TRBD1
j_call: TRBJ1-2
cdr3_length: 15
cdr3_nt: TGTGCCAGCAGCTCCCCCGGGACAGGGGGTAGTGGCTACACCTTC
cdr3_aa: CASSSPGTGGSGYTF

clone_size: NA
v_call: TRBV10-3
d_call: NA
j_call: TRBJ2-7
cdr3_length: 13
cdr3_nt: TGTGCCATCAGTGAAACGGGAGCCTACGAGCAGTACTTC
cdr3_aa: CAISETGAYEQYF

clone_size: NA
v_call: TRBV28
d_call: TRBD2
j_call: TRBJ2-1
cdr3_length: 15
cdr3_nt: TGTGCCAGCAGTTTGTTGCGGGGGTCCTACAATGAGCAGTTCTTC
cdr3_aa: CASSLLRGSYNEQFF

clone_size: NA
v_call: TRBV15
d_call: NA
j_call: TRBJ1-1
cdr3_length: 14
cdr3_nt: TGTGCCACCAGCAGAGATACGGGGGGCGGTGAAGCTTTCTTT
cdr3_aa: CATSRDTGGGEAFF

clone_size: NA
v_call: TRBV4-1
d_call: NA
j_call: TRBJ2-6
cdr3_length: 15
cdr3_nt: TGCGCCAGCAGCCAAGGGGGGGTTGGGGCCAACGTCCTGACTTTC
cdr3_aa: CASSQGGVGANVLTF

clone_size: NA
v_call: TRBV27
d_call: NA
j_call: TRBJ2-7
cdr3_length: 14
cdr3_nt: TGTGCCAGCAGTTCGGACGGCTCATACTACGAGCAGTACTTC
cdr3_aa: CASSSDGSYYEQYF

clone_size: NA
v_call: TRBV4-3
d_call: TRBD2
j_call: TRBJ2-1
cdr3_length: 17
cdr3_nt: TGCGCCAGCAGCCAAGAGATGGCGGGAGGCCTCGCCAATGAGCAGTTCTTC
cdr3_aa: CASSQEMAGGLANEQFF

clone_size: NA
v_call: TRBV5-6
d_call: NA
j_call: TRBJ2-7
cdr3_length: 17
cdr3_nt: TGTGCCAGCAGCTGGTATCCTGGGGGCGGCAGCTCCTACGAGCAGTACTTC
cdr3_aa: CASSWYPGGGSSYEQYF

clone_size: few
v_call: TRBV27
d_call: NA
j_call: TRBJ2-7
cdr3_length: 13
cdr3_nt: TGTGCCAGCAGTTTTTCCAGCTCCTACGAGCAGTACTTC
cdr3_aa: CASSFSSSYEQYF

clone_size: NA
v_call: TRBV5-6
d_call: NA
j_call: TRBJ1-1
cdr3_length: 15
cdr3_nt: TGTGCCAGCAGCTCCCCCCAGGGGAGGGACACTGAAGCTTTCTTT
cdr3_aa: CASSSPQGRDTEAFF

clone_size: few
v_call: TRBV30
d_call: TRBD1
j_call: TRBJ2-7
cdr3_length: 11
cdr3_nt: TGTGCCTGGTCCACAGGGGGCGAGCAGTACTTC
cdr3_aa: CAWSTGGEQYF

clone_size: NA
v_call: TRBV28
d_call: TRBD2
j_call: TRBJ2-3
cdr3_length: 14
cdr3_nt: TGTGCCAGCAGTCAAGCGGGACGGACAGATACGCAGTATTTT
cdr3_aa: CASSQAGRTDTQYF

clone_size: NA
v_call: TRBV28
d_call: NA
j_call: TRBJ1-1
cdr3_length: 15
cdr3_nt: TGTGCCAGCAGTTTCCCCCCGGGGGGCCGGACTGAAGCTTTCTTT
cdr3_aa: CASSFPPGGRTEAFF

clone_size: NA
v_call: TRBV30
d_call: TRBD1
j_call: TRBJ1-5
cdr3_length: 14
cdr3_nt: TGTGCCTGGAGTGCCGACAGGGTGGACCAGCCCCAGCATTTT
cdr3_aa: CAWSADRVDQPQHF

clone_size: NA
v_call: TRBV5-1
d_call: NA
j_call: TRBJ2-2
cdr3_length: 15
cdr3_nt: TGCGCCAGCAGTTCCGAGGGCCCAAACACCGGGGAGCTGTTTTTT
cdr3_aa: CASSSEGPNTGELFF

clone_size: NA
v_call: TRBV9
d_call: TRBD1
j_call: TRBJ1-2
cdr3_length: 14
cdr3_nt: TGTGCCAGCAGCGTAGGATGGACAGGGTTCGACTACACCTTC
cdr3_aa: CASSVGWTGFDYTF

clone_size: NA
v_call: TRBV7-2
d_call: NA
j_call: TRBJ2-4
cdr3_length: 15
cdr3_nt: TGTGCCAGCAGCTTTCTACTTGGCGGAGAAAACATTCAGTACTTC
cdr3_aa: CASSFLLGGENIQYF

clone_size: NA
v_call: TRBV4-1
d_call: NA
j_call: TRBJ1-3
cdr3_length: 17
cdr3_nt: TGCGCCAGCAGCCAAGATGGTTCGGCGGTGACTGGAAACACCATATATTTT
cdr3_aa: CASSQDGSAVTGNTIYF

clone_size: once
v_call: TRBV4-3
d_call: NA
j_call: TRBJ2-7
cdr3_length: 18
cdr3_nt: TGCGCCAGCAGCCAAGGAAGTCCGGGGTCCCTCGGGTTTTACGAGCAGTACTTC
cdr3_aa: CASSQGSPGSLGFYEQYF

clone_size: NA
v_call: TRBV27
d_call: NA
j_call: TRBJ2-5
cdr3_length: 15
cdr3_nt: TGTGCCAGCAACAAAATTCCCCACCTCCAAGAGACCCAGTACTTC
cdr3_aa: CASNKIPHLQETQYF

clone_size: NA
v_call: TRBV10-3
d_call: TRBD2
j_call: TRBJ2-1
cdr3_length: 17
cdr3_nt: TGTGCCATCAGTGAGTCACCGGGACTAGCGGTTTACAATGAGCAGTTCTTC
cdr3_aa: CAISESPGLAVYNEQFF

clone_size: NA
v_call: TRBV6-6
d_call: NA
j_call: TRBJ1-6
cdr3_length: 15
cdr3_nt: TGTGCCAGCAGTTCGACAGGAGGATTTAATTCACCCCTCCACTTT
cdr3_aa: CASSSTGGFNSPLHF

clone_size: NA
v_call: TRBV15
d_call: TRBD1
j_call: TRBJ1-2
cdr3_length: 13
cdr3_nt: TGTGCCACCAGCAAGGACAGGTTCTATGGCTACACCTTC
cdr3_aa: CATSKDRFYGYTF

clone_size: NA
v_call: TRBV13
d_call: NA
j_call: TRBJ2-1
cdr3_length: 14
cdr3_nt: TGTGCCAGCAGCCCCCGGGCCTCCTACAATGAGCAGTTCTTC
cdr3_aa: CASSPRASYNEQFF

clone_size: NA
v_call: TRBV5-4
d_call: NA
j_call: TRBJ1-2
cdr3_length: 13
cdr3_nt: TGTGCCAGCAGCTTGGGGCTTCCCTATGGCTACACCTTC
cdr3_aa: CASSLGLPYGYTF